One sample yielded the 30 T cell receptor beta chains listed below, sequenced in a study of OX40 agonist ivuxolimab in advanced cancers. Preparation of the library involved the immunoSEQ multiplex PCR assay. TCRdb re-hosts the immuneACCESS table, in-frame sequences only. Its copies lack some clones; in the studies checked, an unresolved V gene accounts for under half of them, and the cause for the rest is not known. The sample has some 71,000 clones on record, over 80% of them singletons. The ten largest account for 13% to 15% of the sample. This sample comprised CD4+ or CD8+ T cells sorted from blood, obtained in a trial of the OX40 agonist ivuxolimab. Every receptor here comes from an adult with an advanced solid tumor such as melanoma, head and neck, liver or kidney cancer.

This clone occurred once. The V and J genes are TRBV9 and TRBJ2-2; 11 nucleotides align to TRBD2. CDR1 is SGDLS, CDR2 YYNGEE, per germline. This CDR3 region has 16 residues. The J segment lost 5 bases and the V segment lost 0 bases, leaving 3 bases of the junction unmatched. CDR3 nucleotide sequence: TGTGCCAGCAGCGTAGAACTAGCGGGAGTTACCGGGGAGCTGTTTTTT. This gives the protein CASSVELAGVTGELFF.

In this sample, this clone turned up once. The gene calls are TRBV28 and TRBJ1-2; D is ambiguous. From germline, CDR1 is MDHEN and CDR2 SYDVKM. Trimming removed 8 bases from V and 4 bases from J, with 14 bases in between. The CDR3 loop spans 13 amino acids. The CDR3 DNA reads TGTGCCAGCTGGGGTATAGCGACCTATGGCTACACCTTC. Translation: CASWGIATYGYTF.

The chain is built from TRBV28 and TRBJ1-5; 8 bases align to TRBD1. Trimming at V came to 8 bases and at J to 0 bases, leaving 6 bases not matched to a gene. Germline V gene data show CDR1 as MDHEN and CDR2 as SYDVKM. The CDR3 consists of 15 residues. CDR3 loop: CASQGAKDSNQPQHF. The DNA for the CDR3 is TGTGCCAGCCAGGGGGCGAAGGATAGCAATCAGCCCCAGCATTTT.

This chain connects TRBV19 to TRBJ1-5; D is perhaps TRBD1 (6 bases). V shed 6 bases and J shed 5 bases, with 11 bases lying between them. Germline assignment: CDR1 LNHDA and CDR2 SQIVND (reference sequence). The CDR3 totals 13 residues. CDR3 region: CASSDRFDQPQHF. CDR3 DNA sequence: TGTGCCAGTAGCGACAGGTTCGATCAGCCCCAGCATTTT.

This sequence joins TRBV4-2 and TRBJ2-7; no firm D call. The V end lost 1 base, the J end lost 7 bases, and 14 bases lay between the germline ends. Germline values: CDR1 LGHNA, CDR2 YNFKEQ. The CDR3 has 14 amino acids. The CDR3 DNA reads TGTGCCAGCAGCCAAGGTTCCCCTACTCTGGAGCAGTACTTC. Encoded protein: CASSQGSPTLEQYF.

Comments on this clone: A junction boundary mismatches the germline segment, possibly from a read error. The DNA for the CDR3 is TGTGCCAGCAGAGAAGACAGCGTGTGGTTTGGAAACACCATATATTTT. This gives the protein CASREDSVWFGNTIYF. The chain is built from TRBV6-1 and TRBJ1-3; D possibly corresponds to TRBD1 (5 bases). This CDR3 region has 16 residues. Looked up from germline, CDR1 is MNHNS and CDR2 is SASEGT.

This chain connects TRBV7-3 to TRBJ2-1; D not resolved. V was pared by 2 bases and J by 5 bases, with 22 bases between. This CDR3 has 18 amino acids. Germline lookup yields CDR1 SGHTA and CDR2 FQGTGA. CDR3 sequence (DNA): TGTGCCAGCAGCTTAGTTCCCCCCGGCAGAACGACCAACAATGAGCAGTTCTTC. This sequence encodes CASSLVPPGRTTNNEQFF.

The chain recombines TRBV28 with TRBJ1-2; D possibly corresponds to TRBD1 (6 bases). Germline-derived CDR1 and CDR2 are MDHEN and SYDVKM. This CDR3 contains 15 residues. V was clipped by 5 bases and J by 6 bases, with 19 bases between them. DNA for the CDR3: TGTGCCAGCAGTATCACAGGGCCAGGTGGCCATGGCTACACCTTC. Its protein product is CASSITGPGGHGYTF.

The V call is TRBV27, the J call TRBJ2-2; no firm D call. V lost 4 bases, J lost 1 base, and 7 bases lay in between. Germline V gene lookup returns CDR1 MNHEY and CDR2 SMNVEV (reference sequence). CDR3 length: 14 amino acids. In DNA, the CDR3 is TGTGCCAGCAGTTCCAAGCGGAACACCGGGGAGCTGTTTTTT. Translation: CASSSKRNTGELFF.

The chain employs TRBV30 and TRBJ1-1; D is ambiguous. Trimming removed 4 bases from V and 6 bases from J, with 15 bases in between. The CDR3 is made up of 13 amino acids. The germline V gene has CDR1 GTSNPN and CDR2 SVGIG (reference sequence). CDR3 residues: CAWTSSEAAEAFF. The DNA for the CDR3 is TGTGCCTGGACCTCATCTGAGGCAGCTGAAGCTTTCTTT.

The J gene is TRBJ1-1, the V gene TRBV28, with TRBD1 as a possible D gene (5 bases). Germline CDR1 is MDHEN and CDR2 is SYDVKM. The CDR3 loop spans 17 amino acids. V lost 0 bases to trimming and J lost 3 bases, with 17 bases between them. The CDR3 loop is CASSLWGGEGLDTEAFF. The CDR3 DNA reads TGTGCCAGCAGTTTATGGGGAGGGGAAGGGTTAGACACTGAAGCTTTCTTT. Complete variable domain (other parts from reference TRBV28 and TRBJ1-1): DVKVTQSSRYLVKRTGEKVFLECVQDMDHENMFWYRQDPGLGLRLIYFSYDVKMKEKGDIPEGYSVSREKKERFSLILESASTNQTSMYLCASSLWGGEGLDTEAFFGQGTRLTVV.

CDR3 sequence reads: CASSSPPEGATNEKLFF. For the CDR3, the DNA is TGTGCCAGCAGTTCTCCCCCCGAGGGGGCGACTAATGAAAAACTGTTTTTT. This chain joins TRBV28 and TRBJ1-4; 7 nucleotides align to TRBD1. The germline V gene has CDR1 MDHEN and CDR2 SYDVKM. Losses at the gene ends were 4 bases for V and 2 bases for J; bases not matched to a gene: 10. This CDR3 is built from 17 residues.

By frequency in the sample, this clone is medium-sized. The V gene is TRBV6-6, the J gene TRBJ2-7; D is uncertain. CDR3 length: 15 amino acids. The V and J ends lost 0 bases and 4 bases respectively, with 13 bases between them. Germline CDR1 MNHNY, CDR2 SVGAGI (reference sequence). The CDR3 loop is CASSYSTAEAYEQYF. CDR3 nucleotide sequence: TGTGCCAGCAGTTACTCTACAGCCGAAGCGTACGAGCAGTACTTC.

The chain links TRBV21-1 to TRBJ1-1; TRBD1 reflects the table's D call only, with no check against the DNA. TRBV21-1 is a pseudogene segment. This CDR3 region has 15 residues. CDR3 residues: CASSKEVQVNTEAFF. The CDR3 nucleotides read TGTGCCAGCAGCAAAGAGGTTCAGGTGAACACTGAAGCTTTCTTT.

CDR3 protein: CASSTGTGGYEQYF. In nucleotides, the CDR3 is TGTGCCAGCAGCACCGGGACAGGGGGCTACGAGCAGTACTTC. The chain uses TRBV7-8 and TRBJ2-7, with 11 bases that match TRBD1. The V segment lost 5 bases and the J segment 3 bases; nucleotides outside the gene matches: 3. This CDR3 has 14 amino acids. The germline CDR1 and CDR2 sequences are SGHVS and FQNEAQ.

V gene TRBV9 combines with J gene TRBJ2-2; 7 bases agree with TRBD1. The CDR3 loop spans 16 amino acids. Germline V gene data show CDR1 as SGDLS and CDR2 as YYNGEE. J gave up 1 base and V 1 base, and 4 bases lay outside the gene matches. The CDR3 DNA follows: TGTGCCAGCAGCGTAAGGGACAGAGAGAACACCGGGGAGCTGTTTTTT. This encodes CASSVRDRENTGELFF.

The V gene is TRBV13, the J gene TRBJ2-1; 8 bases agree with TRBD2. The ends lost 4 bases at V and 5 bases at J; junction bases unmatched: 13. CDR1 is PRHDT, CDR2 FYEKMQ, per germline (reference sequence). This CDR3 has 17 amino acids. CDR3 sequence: CASSSRDRGRKNNEQFF. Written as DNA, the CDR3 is TGTGCCAGCAGCTCCAGGGACCGCGGGAGGAAGAACAATGAGCAGTTCTTC. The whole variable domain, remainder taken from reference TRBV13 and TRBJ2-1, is AAGVIQSPRHLIKEKRETATLKCYPIPRHDTVYWYQQGPGQDPQFLISFYEKMQSDKGSIPDRFSAQQFSDYHSELNMSSLELGDSALYFCASSSRDRGRKNNEQFFGPGTRLTVL.

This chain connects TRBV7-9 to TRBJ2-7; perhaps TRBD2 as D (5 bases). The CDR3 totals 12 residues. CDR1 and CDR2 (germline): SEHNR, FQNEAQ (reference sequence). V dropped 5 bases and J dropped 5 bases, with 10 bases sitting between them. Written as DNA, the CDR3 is TGTGCCAGCAGCGGAGGTCGCAACGAGCAGTACTTC. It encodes CASSGGRNEQYF.

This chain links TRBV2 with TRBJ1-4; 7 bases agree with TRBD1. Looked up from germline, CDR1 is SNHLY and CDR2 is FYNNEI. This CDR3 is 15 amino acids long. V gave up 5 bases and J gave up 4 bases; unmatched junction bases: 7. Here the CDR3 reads CASSLLTGINEKLFF. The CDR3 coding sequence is TGTGCCAGCAGTCTCTTGACAGGGATTAATGAAAAACTGTTTTTT. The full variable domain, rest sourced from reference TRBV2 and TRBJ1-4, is EPEVTQTPSHQVTQMGQEVILRCVPISNHLYFYWYRQILGQKVEFLVSFYNNEISEKSEIFDDQFSVERPDGSNFTLKIRSTKLEDSAMYFCASSLLTGINEKLFFGSGTQLSVL.

In DNA, the CDR3 is TGTGCCAGCAGTTTATCGCGGGGTCATATTCTCAATGAGCAGTTCTTC. This gives the protein CASSLSRGHILNEQFF. The chain employs TRBV27 and TRBJ2-1; D perhaps matches TRBD2 (6 bases). Trimming took off 0 bases at V and 6 bases at J, with 15 bases between the two ends. Germline CDR1 and CDR2: MNHEY and SMNVEV (reference sequence). The CDR3 loop spans 16 amino acids.

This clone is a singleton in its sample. The chain's CDR3 is CASSDKGLNYNEQFF. CDR3 coding DNA: TGTGCCAGCAGTGATAAGGGATTGAATTACAATGAGCAGTTCTTC. The V call is TRBV25-1, the J call TRBJ2-1; no reliable D call. This CDR3 spans 15 amino acids. CDR1 is MGHDK and CDR2 is SYGVNS in the germline V gene. The ends were cut back, 3 bases at V and 4 bases at J, with 13 bases in the middle.

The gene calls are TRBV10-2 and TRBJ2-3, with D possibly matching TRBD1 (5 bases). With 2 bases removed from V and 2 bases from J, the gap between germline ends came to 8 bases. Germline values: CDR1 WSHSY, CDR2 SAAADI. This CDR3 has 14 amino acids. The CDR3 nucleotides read TGCGCCAGCAGTGAGAGGGGTTCCACAGATACGCAGTATTTT. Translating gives CASSERGSTDTQYF.

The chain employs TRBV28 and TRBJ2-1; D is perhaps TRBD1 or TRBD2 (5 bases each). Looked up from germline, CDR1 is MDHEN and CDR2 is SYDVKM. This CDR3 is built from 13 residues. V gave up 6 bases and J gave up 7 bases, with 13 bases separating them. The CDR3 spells CASSRFEGNEQFF. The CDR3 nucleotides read TGTGCCAGCAGCCGGTTTGAGGGGAATGAGCAGTTCTTC.

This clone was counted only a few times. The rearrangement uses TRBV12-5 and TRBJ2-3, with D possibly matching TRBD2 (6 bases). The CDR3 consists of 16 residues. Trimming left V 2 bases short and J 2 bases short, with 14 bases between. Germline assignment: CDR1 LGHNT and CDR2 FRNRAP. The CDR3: CASGLKFAGFTDTQYF. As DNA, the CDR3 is TGTGCTAGTGGTTTGAAGTTCGCGGGATTCACAGATACGCAGTATTTT.

CDR3 in DNA: TGTGCCAGCAGCTTAGGGGCAGCCGACACCGGGGAGCTGTTTTTT. Residues: CASSLGAADTGELFF. The rearrangement uses TRBV7-8 and TRBJ2-2; D not certain. V was shortened by 1 base and J by 3 bases, with 9 bases between the two germline ends. Per germline, CDR1 SGHVS and CDR2 FQNEAQ. The CDR3 extends over 15 amino acids.

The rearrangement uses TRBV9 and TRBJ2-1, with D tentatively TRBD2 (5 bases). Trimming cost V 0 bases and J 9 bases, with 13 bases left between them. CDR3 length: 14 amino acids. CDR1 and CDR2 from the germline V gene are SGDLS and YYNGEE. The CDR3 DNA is TGTGCCAGCAGCGTAGGTAGTCGGGAACCTGAGCAGTTCTTC. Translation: CASSVGSREPEQFF.

The CDR3 sequence is CASSQDHGSYGYTF. The CDR3 DNA follows: TGCGCCAGCAGCCAAGATCACGGGTCCTATGGCTACACCTTC. The chain links TRBV4-1 to TRBJ1-2; no clear D gene. Germline CDR1 and CDR2: MGHRA and YSYEKL. The germline V and J ends were trimmed by 0 bases and 4 bases, with 9 bases remaining between them. The CDR3 runs 14 residues.

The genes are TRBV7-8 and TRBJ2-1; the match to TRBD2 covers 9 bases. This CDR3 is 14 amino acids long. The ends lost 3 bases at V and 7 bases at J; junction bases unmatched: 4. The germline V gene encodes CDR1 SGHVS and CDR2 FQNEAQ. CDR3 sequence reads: CASSFLREGNEQFF. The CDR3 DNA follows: TGTGCCAGCAGCTTTTTGCGGGAGGGGAATGAGCAGTTCTTC.

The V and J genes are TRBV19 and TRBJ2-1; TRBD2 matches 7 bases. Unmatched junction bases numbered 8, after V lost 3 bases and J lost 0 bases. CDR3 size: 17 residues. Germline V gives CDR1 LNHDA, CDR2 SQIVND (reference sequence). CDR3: CASSIRAGFSSYNEQFF. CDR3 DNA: TGTGCCAGTAGTATTCGAGCGGGATTTAGCTCCTACAATGAGCAGTTCTTC.

CDR3 sequence: CAIGGSGRSGELFF. CDR3 sequence (DNA): TGTGCCATCGGGGGTAGCGGGAGATCTGGGGAGCTGTTTTTT. The V gene is TRBV11-2, the J gene TRBJ2-2; 9 positions match TRBD2. Trimming removed 10 bases from V and 8 bases from J; junction bases left unmatched: 11. Germline values: CDR1 SGHAT, CDR2 FQNNGV. The CDR3 consists of 14 residues.